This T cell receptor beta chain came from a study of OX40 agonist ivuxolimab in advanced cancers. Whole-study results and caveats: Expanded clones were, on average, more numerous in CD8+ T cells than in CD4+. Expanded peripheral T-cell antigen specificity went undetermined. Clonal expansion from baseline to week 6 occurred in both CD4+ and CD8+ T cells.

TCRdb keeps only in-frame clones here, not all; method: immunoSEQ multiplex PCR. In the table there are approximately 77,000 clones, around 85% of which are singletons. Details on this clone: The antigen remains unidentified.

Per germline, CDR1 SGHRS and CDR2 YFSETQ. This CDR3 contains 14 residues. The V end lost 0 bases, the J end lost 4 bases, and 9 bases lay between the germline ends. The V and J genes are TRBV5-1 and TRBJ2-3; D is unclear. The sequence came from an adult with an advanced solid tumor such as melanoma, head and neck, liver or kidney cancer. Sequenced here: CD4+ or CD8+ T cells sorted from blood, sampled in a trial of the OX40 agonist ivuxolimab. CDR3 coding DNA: TGCGCCAGCAGCTTGGGGTTGAGAGCAGATACGCAGTATTTT. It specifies CASSLGLRADTQYF.